A selection of T cell receptor beta chains follows, all from one sample in a study of T cell repertoires in cytomegalovirus infection. Antigens of these TCRs are unknown. MiXCR, applied by TCRdb to the reads, yields one record per CDR3 protein. The profile covers about 85,000 distinct CDR3 sequences, with under 55% appearing a single time and just over 90% taken by the ten largest. The specimen comprised CD8+ T cells from cultured PBMCs, sampled from culture after CMV antigen stimulation. These receptors were obtained from a human donor in good health (CMV status not recorded). Some clones in this sample may be carry-over from other donors' samples. Both conserved end residues are part of each CDR3. Fields, in order: V gene, D gene, J gene, clone size, CDR3 DNA, CDR3 protein. A D gene is named only where the DNA matches it firmly. A row's size may be missing; if present it is once, few, many or a size class.

>TRBV5-4|NA|TRBJ2-1|NA
TGTGCCAGCAGCTTGGCCGGGACCAATAGTGATGAGCAGTTCTTC
CASSLAGTNSDEQFF
>TRBV27|NA|TRBJ2-4|NA
TGTGCCAGCAGTTTGGCAAGCAAAAACATTCAGTACTTC
CASSLASKNIQYF
>TRBV7-8|NA|TRBJ2-5|few
TGTGCCAGCGGGACGGTAGAGACCCAGTACTTC
CASGTVETQYF
>TRBV7-8|NA|TRBJ2-2|NA
TGTGCCAGCAGCTTAGGCATCGGACGGCCTGTCACCGGGGAGCTGTTTTTT
CASSLGIGRPVTGELFF
>TRBV6-2/TRBV6-3|TRBD2|TRBJ2-4|NA
TGTGCCAGCAGTTACCCGGACGTCCGGGGGGAGACCAAAAACATTCAGTACTTC
CASSYPDVRGETKNIQYF
>TRBV15|TRBD2|TRBJ2-5|NA
TGTGCCACCAGCAGAGATCGGGGAGGGTTTATGACCCAGTACTTC
CATSRDRGGFMTQYF
>TRBV12-3/TRBV12-4|TRBD2|TRBJ2-1|NA
TGTGCCAGCAGTCCTCAACTCCGACTAGCGGTCGATGAGCAGTTCTTC
CASSPQLRLAVDEQFF
>TRBV7-2|NA|TRBJ1-5|once
TGTGCCAGCTCCTTTTGGGCTAGTCAGCCCCAGCATTTT
CASSFWASQPQHF
>TRBV6-5|NA|TRBJ2-1|NA
TGTGCCAGCAGCCCGGGCTATTCCGGGGGTGAGCAGTTCTTC
CASSPGYSGGEQFF
>TRBV27|NA|TRBJ2-1|few
TGTGCCAGCAGTTTATCGTTAGTAAATGAGCAGTTCTTC
CASSLSLVNEQFF
>TRBV12-3/TRBV12-4|NA|TRBJ1-4|NA
TGTGCCAGCAGTGCCCGGTACCCGGGATCCGAAAAACTGTTTTTT
CASSARYPGSEKLFF
>TRBV3-1|NA|TRBJ1-4|once
TGTGCCAGCAGCCAAGGGCAGCTTGCAACTAATGAAAAACTGTTTTTT
CASSQGQLATNEKLFF
>TRBV14|NA|TRBJ2-3|few
TGTGCCAGCAGCCAAAGAAGTCCAGTGGATACGCAGTATTTT
CASSQRSPVDTQYF
>TRBV2|TRBD2|TRBJ2-1|NA
TGTGCCAGCAGAAGACTAGCGGGGGGGTTTAACAATGAGCAGTTCTTC
CASRRLAGGFNNEQFF
>TRBV10-3|NA|TRBJ1-5|NA
TGTGCCATCAGTGAGGATAGCAATCAGCCCCAGCATTTT
CAISEDSNQPQHF
>TRBV12-3/TRBV12-4|TRBD2|TRBJ2-3|NA
TGTGCCAGCAGTTTCGGGGGGGGAGATACGCAGTATTTT
CASSFGGGDTQYF
>TRBV9|NA|TRBJ2-3|few
TGTGCCAGCAGCGTAGAAGGACTCCTCCGCACAGATACGCAGTATTTT
CASSVEGLLRTDTQYF
>TRBV7-3|TRBD2|TRBJ2-5|NA
TGTGCCAGCAGCCCCGGTAGCGGGGGGGCAGGGGAGACCCAGTACTTC
CASSPGSGGAGETQYF
>TRBV18|NA|TRBJ2-1|NA
TGTGCCAGCTCACCTGGTGCGGGGAGCAGGATCAATGAGCAGTTCTTC
CASSPGAGSRINEQFF
>TRBV19|TRBD2|TRBJ2-7|NA
TGTGCCAGTAGTTATCGACTAGCTTCCTACGAGCAGTACTTC
CASSYRLASYEQYF
>TRBV7-2|TRBD2|TRBJ2-3|few
TGTGCCAGCAGCCCCACTAGCGGGAGGGTTGACACAGATACGCAGTATTTT
CASSPTSGRVDTDTQYF
>TRBV7-8|TRBD2|TRBJ2-3|NA
TGTGCCAGCAGTATCCCCCGACTAGCGGGAGTGGATACGCAGTATTTT
CASSIPRLAGVDTQYF
>TRBV6-2/TRBV6-3|NA|TRBJ2-7|NA
TGTGCCAGCAGTTACTTGGGCGGCCCTCCCGGCGAGCAGTACTTC
CASSYLGGPPGEQYF
>TRBV6-1|NA|TRBJ2-7|NA
TGTGCCAGCAGTGAAGCGCTTCGTACAGGCTCCCACGAGCAGTACTTC
CASSEALRTGSHEQYF
>TRBV27|NA|TRBJ2-1|NA
TGTGCCAGCAGTTCGGTGGGGGTCAATGAGCAGTTCTTC
CASSSVGVNEQFF
>TRBV15|TRBD1|TRBJ1-4|NA
TGTGCCACCTTTCCGGACAGGGAAGGCACTAATGAAAAACTGTTTTTT
CATFPDREGTNEKLFF
>TRBV7-9|NA|TRBJ1-4|NA
TGTGCCAGCAGCCTCGTAGAGGAGGAGGAAAAACTGTTTTTT
CASSLVEEEEKLFF
>TRBV4-1|NA|TRBJ1-1|NA
TGCGCCAGCAGCCAAGTATGGCAAGACACTGAAGCTTTCTTT
CASSQVWQDTEAFF
>TRBV4-2|NA|TRBJ2-2|NA
TGTGCCAGCAGCCCAAGATTACTAGCCTCCCCCACCGGGGAGCTGTTTTTT
CASSPRLLASPTGELFF
>TRBV27|NA|TRBJ1-3|NA
TGTGCCAGCAGTTTATCGCCAGGTTCCTCTGGAAACACCATATATTTT
CASSLSPGSSGNTIYF
>TRBV2|NA|TRBJ2-5|NA
TGTGCCAGCAGTGATAGGGGCTTTGGGGGAGAGACCCAGTACTTC
CASSDRGFGGETQYF
>TRBV10-3|TRBD2|TRBJ2-1|NA
TGTGCCGTGCGAGCGGGAGGGCCGAATGAGCAGTTCTTC
CAVRAGGPNEQFF
>TRBV6-6|NA|TRBJ2-1|NA
TGTGCCAGCAGTTACTCGTTACGGGACTCCTACAATGAGCAGTTCTTC
CASSYSLRDSYNEQFF
>TRBV7-6|NA|TRBJ2-7|NA
TGTGCCAGCAGCCCAGCAGTGGGCGCCTACGAGCAGTACTTC
CASSPAVGAYEQYF
>TRBV12-3/TRBV12-4|NA|TRBJ2-7|few
TGTGCCAGCAGTTTGGGCCCCGAGCAGTACTTC
CASSLGPEQYF
>TRBV12-5|TRBD2|TRBJ2-2|NA
TGTGCTAGTACGAGCGGGGGCCTGGGGACCGGGGAGCTGTTTTTT
CASTSGGLGTGELFF
>TRBV7-9|TRBD1|TRBJ2-7|NA
TGTGCCAGCAGACCACAGGGGGCCCACGAGCAGTACTTC
CASRPQGAHEQYF
>TRBV7-9|NA|TRBJ2-1|few
TGTGCCAGCAGTGGGGAGCCGCAGCTCAATGAGCAGTTCTTC
CASSGEPQLNEQFF
>TRBV6-6|NA|TRBJ1-4|NA
TGTGCCAGCAAGGTGCGGGGCACAACTAATGAAAAACTGTTTTTT
CASKVRGTTNEKLFF
>TRBV19|TRBD2|TRBJ2-2|NA
TGTGCCAGTAGTCACGAAGGACTAGCGGGGTACACCGGGGAGCTGTTTTTT
CASSHEGLAGYTGELFF
>TRBV27|TRBD2|TRBJ2-7|few
TGTGCCAGCAGTTTCTCTAGCGGGGGGTTCTCCTACGAGCAGTACTTC
CASSFSSGGFSYEQYF
>TRBV7-6|NA|TRBJ2-2|NA
TGTGCCAGCAGCCCCCTCCCCGGGGAGCTGTTTTTT
CASSPLPGELFF
>TRBV7-8|TRBD2|TRBJ2-7|NA
TGTGCCAGCTCGACTAGCGGGAGTCTCTCCTACGAGCAGTACTTC
CASSTSGSLSYEQYF